These 7 T cell receptor beta chains originate from one sample sequenced in a study of CD8+CD57+ T cells in acquired aplastic anemia listed by TCRdb under 2018. Sequencing used an Illumina HiSeq 2000. TCR beta VDJ combination and CDR3 sequence profiling used genomic DNA as the template. The public reads were reanalyzed by TCRdb: fastp trimming at Q25, MiXCR alignment, in-frame beta chains only. Entries that share a CDR3 protein sequence are merged under the most common genes and DNA. For this sample the table gives some 170,000 distinct CDR3 sequences, of which approximately 43% were detected only once. The ten largest clones take up approximately 1% of the sample. The specimen sequenced was sorted CD4+, CD8+, or CD8+CD57+ T cells (not recorded which) from PBMCs. The receptors stem from a human donor in good health.

This clonotype was observed many times. The chain couples TRBV19 to TRBJ2-1; D remains ambiguous. The V gene lost 1 base and the J gene lost 6 bases, with 7 bases spanning the gap. The CDR3 runs to 13 residues. Germline CDR1 is LNHDA and CDR2 is SQIVND (reference sequence). CDR3: CASSIAWGNEQFF. The DNA for the CDR3 is TGTGCCAGTAGTATAGCATGGGGCAATGAGCAGTTCTTC.

This clonotype was recorded once. This chain links TRBV24-1 with TRBJ2-1; D remains ambiguous. Trimming shortened V by 7 bases and J by 5 bases, and 8 bases separated the two germline ends. The CDR3 spans 12 residues. CDR1 KGHDR and CDR2 SFDVKD come from the germline V gene. This chain's CDR3 is CATRENDNEQFF. In DNA form, the CDR3 reads TGTGCCACCAGGGAGAACGACAATGAGCAGTTCTTC.

This clonotype was counted at least ten times. The CDR3 reads CASSEDYRTNYEQYF. The CDR3 nucleotides read TGTGCCAGCAGTGAAGATTACAGGACGAACTACGAGCAGTACTTC. The rearrangement links TRBV6-1 to TRBJ2-7; perhaps TRBD1 as D (5 bases). This CDR3 is 15 amino acids long. CDR1 and CDR2 from the germline V gene are MNHNS and SASEGT. V was trimmed by 1 base and J by 3 bases, leaving 13 bases between them.

The chain employs TRBV27 and TRBJ1-1; 8 bases are shared with TRBD1. CDR1 and CDR2 from the germline V gene are MNHEY and SMNVEV (reference sequence). CDR3 size: 13 residues. Trimming at V came to 5 bases and at J to 10 bases, leaving 9 bases not matched to a gene. The CDR3 loop reads CASSLGQGTGAFF. The CDR3 DNA sequence: TGTGCCAGCAGTCTTGGACAGGGAACCGGAGCTTTCTTT.

The rearrangement joins TRBV18 to TRBJ1-1; D remains unclear. The CDR3 length is 17 residues. Germline V gene sequence: CDR1 KGHSH, CDR2 LQKENI. The V and J ends lost 7 bases and 0 bases respectively, with 21 bases between them. This chain's CDR3 is CASFDPPAARVNTEAFF. The CDR3 DNA reads TGTGCCAGCTTCGATCCCCCGGCAGCGAGGGTGAACACTGAAGCTTTCTTT.

This clonotype has more than one count but fewer than ten. The chain couples TRBV6-1 to TRBJ2-4; tentative D call: TRBD1 (5 bases). Between the trimmed V and J ends, which lost 5 bases and 6 bases, there was a span of 8 bases. Per the germline V gene, CDR1 is MNHNS and CDR2 is SASEGT. CDR3 size: 12 residues. The CDR3 loop reads CASSKTGNIQYF. CDR3 DNA sequence: TGTGCCAGCAGTAAAACAGGAAACATTCAGTACTTC.

This clonotype was detected ten times or more. The chain employs TRBV15 and TRBJ2-7, with D possibly matching TRBD1 (6 bases). The V and J ends lost 3 bases and 2 bases respectively, with 8 bases between them. This CDR3 comprises 13 residues. Germline lookup yields CDR1 LNHNV and CDR2 YYDKDF (reference sequence). The CDR3 sequence is CATSSRGPYEQYF. CDR3 nucleotide sequence: TGTGCCACCAGCAGCAGGGGCCCCTACGAGCAGTACTTC.